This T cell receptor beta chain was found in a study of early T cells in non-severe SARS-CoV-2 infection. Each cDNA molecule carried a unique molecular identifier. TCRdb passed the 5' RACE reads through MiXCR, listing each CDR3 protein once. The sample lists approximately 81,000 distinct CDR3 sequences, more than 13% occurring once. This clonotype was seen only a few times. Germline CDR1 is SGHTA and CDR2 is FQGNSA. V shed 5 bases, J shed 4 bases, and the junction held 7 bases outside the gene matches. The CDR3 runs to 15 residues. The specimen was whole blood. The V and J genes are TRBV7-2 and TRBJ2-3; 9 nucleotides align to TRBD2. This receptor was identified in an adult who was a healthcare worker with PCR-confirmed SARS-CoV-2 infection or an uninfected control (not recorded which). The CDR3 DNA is TGTGCCAGCAGCCCTGGGACTAGCTCGGCAGATACGCAGTATTTT. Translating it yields CASSPGTSSADTQYF.